The rows below give T cell receptor beta chains drawn from one sample of a study of Ad26.COV2.S vaccination and SARS-CoV-2 variants. The method was immunoSEQ multiplex PCR; TCRdb's version includes in-frame clones alone and lacks a portion of them. Here the sample spans approximately 300,000 clones, 85% to 90% being singletons. This sample comprised peripheral blood, obtained in a trial of Ad26.COV2.S vaccine versus placebo. Receptors were obtained from a person between 18 and 59 years old who received the Ad26.COV2.S COVID-19 vaccine or a placebo. Each CDR3 is given with its conserved first and last residue. The order of the fields is J gene, V gene, clone size, D gene, CDR3 DNA, CDR3 protein. The D gene is left open where the match is weak. Clone size appears in some rows only: once, few, many, or a class for an expanded clone.

TRBJ1-6 TRBV7-2 . . TGTGCCAGCAGCTCCTTGGGGGCTAATTATTCACCCCTCCACTTT CASSSLGANYSPLHF
TRBJ1-3 TRBV16 . . TGTGCCAGCAGCCAATTGCAGGGACATCAGTCTGGAAACACCATATATTTT CASSQLQGHQSGNTIYF
TRBJ1-1 TRBV19 . TRBD1 TGTGCCAGTAGTAACCGACAGGGGATGAACACTGAAGCTTTCTTT CASSNRQGMNTEAFF
TRBJ2-2 TRBV7-6 . . TGTGCCAGCAGCTTCTCCTGGGGTTTCACCGGGGAGCTGTTTTTT CASSFSWGFTGELFF
TRBJ2-1 TRBV5-1 . . TGCGCCAGCAGCGGCGAGTCGCGGCGTTATCTCCACAATGAGCAGTTCTTC CASSGESRRYLHNEQFF
TRBJ1-6 TRBV6-2/TRBV6-3 few . TGTGCCAGCAGTAGGAGGAACGAAGAGGGGAAAGGGTCACCCCTCCACTTT CASSRRNEEGKGSPLHF
TRBJ1-2 TRBV14 once . TGTGCCAGCAGCCAAGATCGGGGACCCCATGGCTACACCTTC CASSQDRGPHGYTF
TRBJ1-2 TRBV3-1/TRBV3-2 . TRBD1 TGTGCCAGCAGCCAGGCAGGGGGCGGTGTGAGTTTCGGTGGCTACACCTTC CASSQAGGGVSFGGYTF
TRBJ2-3 TRBV12-5 . . TGTGCTAGTGGTTTTTTATCACAGCGGGATACGCAGTATTTT CASGFLSQRDTQYF
TRBJ1-4 TRBV19 . TRBD1 TGTGCCAGTAGTCTCGAGGGGACAGGTACTGAAAAACTGTTTTTT CASSLEGTGTEKLFF
TRBJ1-2 TRBV7-9 few . TGTGCCAGCAGCTCCTCCAGCGAGAACTATGGCTACACCTTC CASSSSSENYGYTF
TRBJ2-3 TRBV10-3 once . TGTGCCATCAATGGAGGCCTTGGACTTCCCACAGATACGCAGTATTTT CAINGGLGLPTDTQYF
TRBJ1-4 TRBV4-2 . TRBD1 TGTGCCAGCAGCCAAGAAAGGACAGGGGTTGAAAAACTGTTTTTT CASSQERTGVEKLFF
TRBJ2-7 TRBV27 . . TGTGCCAGCAGTTTTAAGGCGGGCGTTTCCTACGAGCAGTACTTC CASSFKAGVSYEQYF
TRBJ2-5 TRBV4-3 . . TGCGCCAGCAGCCCGCATCTAGCGGAGACCCAGTACTTC CASSPHLAETQYF
TRBJ2-4 TRBV7-2 . TRBD1 TGTGCCAGCAGCTTAGTAGGGCCCGGGGACAGGGTTCAAAACATTCAGTACTTC CASSLVGPGDRVQNIQYF
TRBJ2-3 TRBV6-2/TRBV6-3 . TRBD2 TGTGCCAGCAGTTCCCGGACTAGCGGGGGGGGGACAGATACGCAGTATTTT CASSSRTSGGGTDTQYF
TRBJ1-3 TRBV15 . . TGTGCCACCAGCAGAGAGGGACGGGCTCTAGGAAACACCATATATTTT CATSREGRALGNTIYF
TRBJ1-3 TRBV7-9 . . TGTGCCAGCAGCTCCTCGGGACCCCGAAACACCATATATTTT CASSSSGPRNTIYF
TRBJ1-6 TRBV30 once . TGTGCCTGGATAGAGGGGAGCTATAATTCACCCCTCCACTTT CAWIEGSYNSPLHF
TRBJ2-2 TRBV7-2 few . TGTGCCAGCAGCTCGGACACCGGGGAGCTGTTTTTT CASSSDTGELFF
TRBJ2-3 TRBV11-2 . . TGTGCCAGCAGCTTAGACCCGGGGGCGGGGGAGTATTTT CASSLDPGAGEYF
TRBJ1-4 TRBV7-2 . . TGTGCCAGCAGCTTCGGGACGATTAATGAAAAACTGTTTTTT CASSFGTINEKLFF
TRBJ1-4 TRBV5-1 . . TGCGCCAGCAGCTTGGGAGGCAGCATTAATGAAAAACTGTTTTTT CASSLGGSINEKLFF
TRBJ2-1 TRBV5-1 . TRBD1 TGCGCCAGCAGCGGCGGGACAGGGGGCCCTTCCTCATCCTACAATGAGCAGTTCTTC CASSGGTGGPSSSYNEQFF
TRBJ2-7 TRBV4-1 . TRBD2 TGCGCCAGCAGCCAAGTAGGAGCGGGGGGCCCCATGAGCGAGCAGTACTTC CASSQVGAGGPMSEQYF
TRBJ1-6 TRBV4-3 . . TGCGCCAGCAGCCACGGGACGGATAATTCACCCCTCCACTTT CASSHGTDNSPLHF
TRBJ1-4 TRBV7-9 few . TGTGCCAGCAGCTTACGCAGGGGTGAAAAACTGTTTTTT CASSLRRGEKLFF
TRBJ1-2 TRBV5-6 . . TGTGCCAGCAGCTTGAGGGGGAACTATGGCTACACCTTC CASSLRGNYGYTF
TRBJ2-7 TRBV13 . . TGTGCCAGCAGCCCTCCCAAGGGAGAGCGCCAAGGGGACGAGCAGTACTTC CASSPPKGERQGDEQYF
TRBJ2-5 TRBV6-2/TRBV6-3 . TRBD2 TGTGCCAGCAGTTTCCCGGGACTAGCGGAAGAGACCCAGTACTTC CASSFPGLAEETQYF
TRBJ2-1 TRBV5-4 . . TGTGCCAGCAGCCCCCAGGGTTACAATGAGCAGTTCTTC CASSPQGYNEQFF
TRBJ1-2 TRBV9 . . TGTGCCAGCAGCGTATTTGGCAGGGAAGACTATGGCTACACCTTC CASSVFGREDYGYTF
TRBJ1-1 TRBV2 . TRBD1 TGTGCCGGGACAGGGGCGTTTAGGAACACTGAAGCTTTCTTT CAGTGAFRNTEAFF
TRBJ2-1 TRBV11-3 . . TGTGCCAGCAGTCGGCAGGGATCCTACAATGAGCAGTTCTTC CASSRQGSYNEQFF
TRBJ2-5 TRBV6-5 . . TGTGCCAGCAGTTACGGACTCACTCAAGAGACCCAGTACTTC CASSYGLTQETQYF
TRBJ1-2 TRBV7-2 . . TGTGCCAGCAGCTTAGTAAACTATGGCTACACCTTC CASSLVNYGYTF
TRBJ1-2 TRBV18 . TRBD1 TGTGCCAGCTCACCGTTCGAGACAGGGATCTATGGCTACACCTTC CASSPFETGIYGYTF
TRBJ1-6 TRBV6-2/TRBV6-3 . . TGTGCCAGCAGCTCCACATCTAATAATTCACCCCTCCACTTT CASSSTSNNSPLHF
TRBJ2-7 TRBV6-5 . . TGTGCCAGCAAGAACCGAAGCTCCTACGAGCAGTACTTC CASKNRSSYEQYF
TRBJ1-1 TRBV5-1 . . TGCGCCAGCAGCCTACCTGGGGCGGGTGAAGCTTTCTTT CASSLPGAGEAFF
TRBJ2-3 TRBV18 . . TGTGCCAGCTCACCAGCCTCCATGGTTACAGATACGCAGTATTTT CASSPASMVTDTQYF
TRBJ1-5 TRBV3-1/TRBV3-2 . . TGTGCCAGCAGCCCCTCACAGGGAAGGTGGATCGGCAATCAGCCCCAGCATTTT CASSPSQGRWIGNQPQHF
TRBJ1-5 TRBV7-8 . . TGTGCCAGCAGCTCCCCGGGGGGTTTGGGCAATCAGCCCCAGCATTTT CASSSPGGLGNQPQHF
TRBJ2-1 TRBV19 . . TGTGCCAGTAGTACCGGGACGAATCGGAATGAGCAGTTCTTC CASSTGTNRNEQFF
TRBJ2-5 TRBV29-1 . TRBD1 TGCAGCGTTGGCGACGTCCCAACGACAGGGATGGAGACCCAGTACTTC CSVGDVPTTGMETQYF
TRBJ2-7 TRBV5-1 . TRBD2 TGCGCCAGCAGCGGGACTAGCGGTGCCTACGAGCAGTACTTC CASSGTSGAYEQYF
TRBJ2-6 TRBV4-3 . . TGCGCCAGCAGCCAAGATCAAGGGTTAGCTGGGGCCAACGTCCTGACTTTC CASSQDQGLAGANVLTF
TRBJ1-1 TRBV6-5 . . TGTGCCAGCAGGACCCTCCGGGGTGGCACTGAAGCTTTCTTT CASRTLRGGTEAFF
TRBJ1-1 TRBV7-9 few . TGTGCCAGCAGCTTCGGCGGCAACACTGAAGCTTTCTTT CASSFGGNTEAFF
TRBJ1-2 TRBV9 . . TGTGCCAGCAGCGCACCCCGTTATGGCTACACCTTC CASSAPRYGYTF
TRBJ1-5 TRBV3-1/TRBV3-2 few TRBD1 TGTGCCAGCAGCCACACAGGGGATCAGCCCCAGCATTTT CASSHTGDQPQHF
TRBJ2-4 TRBV3-1/TRBV3-2 . . TGTGCCAGCAGCCTAGCGATGGCCAAAAACATTCAGTACTTC CASSLAMAKNIQYF
TRBJ2-3 TRBV9 . . TGTGCCAGCAGCGTAGTTCGCCAGGCTAGCACAGATACGCAGTATTTT CASSVVRQASTDTQYF